The clone carrying this T cell receptor beta chain appeared many times. Antigen unknown. The data were taken from a study of T cells after yellow fever vaccination. Study information: Preparation used SMART-Seq v4 Ultra Low Input for the low-cell-number fractions. Findings and limits, study-wide: Researchers cautioned that FACS-sorted repertoires could harbor abundant clonotypes contaminating from the bulk population.

Synthesis of TCR cDNA relied on 5'RACE template switching, which attached a universal primer site and UMIs. TCRdb called the 5' RACE reads again in MiXCR, with one record for every CDR3 protein. The sample includes approximately 610,000 distinct CDR3 sequences, about 15% of them seen just once. V gave up 2 bases and J gave up 2 bases, with 8 bases separating them. CDR3 length: 14 residues. Sequencing used PBMCs, obtained more than 4 days after the first yellow fever vaccination. The chain is built from TRBV12-3 or TRBV12-4 and TRBJ2-3; D remains ambiguous. This clonotype originated in a man between 18 and 35 years old who received the YFV17D yellow fever vaccine. The CDR3 DNA reads as TGTGCCAGCAGTTTAAGATCCCACACAGATACGCAGTATTTT. Translating gives CASSLRSHTDTQYF.